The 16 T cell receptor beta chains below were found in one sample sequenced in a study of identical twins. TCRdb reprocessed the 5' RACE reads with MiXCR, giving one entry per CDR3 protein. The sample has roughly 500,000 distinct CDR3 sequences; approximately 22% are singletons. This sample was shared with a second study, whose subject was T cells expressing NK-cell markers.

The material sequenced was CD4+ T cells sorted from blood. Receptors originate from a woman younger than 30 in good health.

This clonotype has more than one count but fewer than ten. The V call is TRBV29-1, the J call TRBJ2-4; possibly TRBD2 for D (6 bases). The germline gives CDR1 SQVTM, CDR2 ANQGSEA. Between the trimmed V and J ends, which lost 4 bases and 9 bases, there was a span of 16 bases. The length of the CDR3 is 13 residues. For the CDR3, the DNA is TGCAGCGTTGCGGATCTAACCGGGGGCATTCAGTACTTC. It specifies CSVADLTGGIQYF.

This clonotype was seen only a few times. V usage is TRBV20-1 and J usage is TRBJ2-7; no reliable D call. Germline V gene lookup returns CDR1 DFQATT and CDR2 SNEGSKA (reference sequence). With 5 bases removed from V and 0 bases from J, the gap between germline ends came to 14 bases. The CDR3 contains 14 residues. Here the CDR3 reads CSALTPDSSYEQYF. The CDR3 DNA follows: TGCAGTGCTCTAACTCCAGATAGCTCCTACGAGCAGTACTTC.

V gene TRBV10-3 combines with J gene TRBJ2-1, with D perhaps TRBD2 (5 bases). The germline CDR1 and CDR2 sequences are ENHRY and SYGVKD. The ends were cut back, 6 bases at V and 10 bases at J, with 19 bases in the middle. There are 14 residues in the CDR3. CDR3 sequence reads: CAIRPMSGTTEQFF. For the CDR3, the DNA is TGTGCCATCAGGCCCATGAGCGGAACGACCGAGCAGTTCTTC.

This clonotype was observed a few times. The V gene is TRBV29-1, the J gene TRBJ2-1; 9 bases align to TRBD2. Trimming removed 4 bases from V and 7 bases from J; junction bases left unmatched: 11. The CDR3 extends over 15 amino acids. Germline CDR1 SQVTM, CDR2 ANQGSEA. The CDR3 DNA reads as TGCAGCGTTGCTCGGCGGGGGGGCGTATGGAATGAGCAGTTCTTC. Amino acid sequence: CSVARRGGVWNEQFF.

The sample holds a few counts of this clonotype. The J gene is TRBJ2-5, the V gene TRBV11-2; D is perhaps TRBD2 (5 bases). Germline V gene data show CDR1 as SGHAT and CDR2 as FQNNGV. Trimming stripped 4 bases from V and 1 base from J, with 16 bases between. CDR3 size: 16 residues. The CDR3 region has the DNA TGTGCCAGCAGCTATCGAGAGGGAGCGATCCAAGAGACCCAGTACTTC. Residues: CASSYREGAIQETQYF.

The CDR3 loop is CASSELDREQYF. CDR3 DNA sequence: TGTGCCAGCAGCGAGTTGGACCGGGAGCAGTACTTC. The rearrangement joins TRBV7-9 to TRBJ2-7, with D hard to call. The length of the CDR3 is 12 residues. CDR1 is SEHNR and CDR2 is FQNEAQ in the germline V gene (reference sequence). The V end lost 5 bases, the J end lost 7 bases, and 12 bases lay between the germline ends.

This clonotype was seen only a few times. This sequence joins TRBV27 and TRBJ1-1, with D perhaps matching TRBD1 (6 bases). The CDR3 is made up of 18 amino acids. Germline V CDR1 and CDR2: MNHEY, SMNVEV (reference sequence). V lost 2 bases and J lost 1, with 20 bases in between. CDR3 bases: TGTGCCAGCAGTTTAGCCCTAGGAAGAGGGGGACAGAACACTGAAGCTTTCTTT. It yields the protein CASSLALGRGGQNTEAFF.

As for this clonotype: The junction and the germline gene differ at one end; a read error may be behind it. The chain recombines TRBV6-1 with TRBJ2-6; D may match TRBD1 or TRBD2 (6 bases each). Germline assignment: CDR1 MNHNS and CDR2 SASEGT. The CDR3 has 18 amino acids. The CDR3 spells CASSTQAGHRSGANVPTF. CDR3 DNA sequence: TGTGCCAGCTCTACCCAGGCGGGACACCGCTCTGGGGCCAACGTCCCGACTTTC.

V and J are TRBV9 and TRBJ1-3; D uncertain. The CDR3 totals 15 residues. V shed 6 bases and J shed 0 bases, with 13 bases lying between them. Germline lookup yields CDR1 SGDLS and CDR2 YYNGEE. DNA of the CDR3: TGTGCCAGCACCGGAGAGGGTAACTCTGGAAACACCATATATTTT. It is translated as CASTGEGNSGNTIYF.

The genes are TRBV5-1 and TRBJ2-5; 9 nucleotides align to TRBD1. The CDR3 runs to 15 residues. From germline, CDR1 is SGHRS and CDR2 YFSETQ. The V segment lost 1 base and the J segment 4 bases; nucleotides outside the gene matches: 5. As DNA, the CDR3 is TGCGCCAGCAGCTTGAACGCGGACAGGGGAGAGACCCAGTACTTC. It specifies CASSLNADRGETQYF.

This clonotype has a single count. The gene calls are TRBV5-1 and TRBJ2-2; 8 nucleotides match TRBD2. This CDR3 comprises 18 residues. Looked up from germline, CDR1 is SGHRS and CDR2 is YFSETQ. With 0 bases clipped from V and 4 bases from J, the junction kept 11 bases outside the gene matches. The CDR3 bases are TGCGCCAGCAGCTTGGGTCGGGAGGGCCCTCGGGGCACCGGGGAGCTGTTTTTT. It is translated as CASSLGREGPRGTGELFF.

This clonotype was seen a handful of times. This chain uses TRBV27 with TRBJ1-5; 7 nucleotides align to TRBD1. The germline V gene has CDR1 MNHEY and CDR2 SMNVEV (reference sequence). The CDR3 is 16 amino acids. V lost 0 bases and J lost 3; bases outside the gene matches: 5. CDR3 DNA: TGTGCCAGCAGTTTATCCTACAGGGGAGACAATCAGCCCCAGCATTTT. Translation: CASSLSYRGDNQPQHF.

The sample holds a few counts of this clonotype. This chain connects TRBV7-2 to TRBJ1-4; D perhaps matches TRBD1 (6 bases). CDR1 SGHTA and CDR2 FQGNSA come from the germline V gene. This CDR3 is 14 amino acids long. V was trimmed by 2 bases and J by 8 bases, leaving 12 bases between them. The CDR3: CASSLRDTREKLFF. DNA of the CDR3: TGTGCCAGCAGCTTACGGGACACCCGAGAAAAACTGTTTTTT.

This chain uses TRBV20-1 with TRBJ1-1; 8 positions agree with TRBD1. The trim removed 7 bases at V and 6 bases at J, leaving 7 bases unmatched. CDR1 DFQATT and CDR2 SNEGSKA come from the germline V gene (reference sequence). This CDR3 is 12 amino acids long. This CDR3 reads CSGNRGRAEAFF. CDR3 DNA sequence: TGCAGTGGAAACAGGGGGAGGGCTGAAGCTTTCTTT.

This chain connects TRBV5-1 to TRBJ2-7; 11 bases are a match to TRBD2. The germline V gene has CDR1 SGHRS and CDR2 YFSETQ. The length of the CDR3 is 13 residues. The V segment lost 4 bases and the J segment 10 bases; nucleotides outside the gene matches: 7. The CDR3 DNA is TGCGCCAGCAGCACCCAGACTAGCGGGAAACAGTACTTC. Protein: CASSTQTSGKQYF.

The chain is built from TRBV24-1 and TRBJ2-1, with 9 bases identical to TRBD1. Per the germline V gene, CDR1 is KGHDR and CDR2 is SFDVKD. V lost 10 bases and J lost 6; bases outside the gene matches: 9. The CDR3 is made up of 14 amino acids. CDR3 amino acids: CATSRTGAPNEQFF. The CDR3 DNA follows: TGTGCCACTTCCCGGACAGGGGCTCCCAATGAGCAGTTCTTC.